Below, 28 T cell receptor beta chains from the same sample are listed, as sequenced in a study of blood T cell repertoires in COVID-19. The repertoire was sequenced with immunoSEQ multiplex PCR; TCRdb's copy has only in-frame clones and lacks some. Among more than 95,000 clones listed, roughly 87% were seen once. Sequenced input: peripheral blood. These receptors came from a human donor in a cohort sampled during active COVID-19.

CDR3 residues: CAWTPTSGAHGGYTF. The CDR3 DNA is TGTGCCTGGACCCCTACGTCAGGGGCGCACGGTGGCTACACCTTC. J is TRBJ1-2 and V is TRBV30, with D possibly TRBD1 on 6 matching bases. Looked up from germline, CDR1 is GTSNPN and CDR2 is SVGIG (reference sequence). V shed 4 bases and J shed 7 bases, with 22 bases lying between them. The CDR3 has 15 amino acids. Looking up the rest from reference TRBV30 and TRBJ1-2 gives the full variable domain: SQTIHQWPATLVQPVGSPLSLECTVEGTSNPNLYWYRQAAGRGLQLLFYSVGIGQISSEVPQNLSASRPQDRQFILSSKKLLLSDSGFYLCAWTPTSGAHGGYTFGSGTRLTVV.

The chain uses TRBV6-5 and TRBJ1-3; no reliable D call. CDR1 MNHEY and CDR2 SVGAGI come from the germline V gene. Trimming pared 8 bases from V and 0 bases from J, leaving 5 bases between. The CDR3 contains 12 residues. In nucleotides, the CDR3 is TGTGCCAGCCGGAGCTCTGGAAACACCATATATTTT. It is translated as CASRSSGNTIYF.

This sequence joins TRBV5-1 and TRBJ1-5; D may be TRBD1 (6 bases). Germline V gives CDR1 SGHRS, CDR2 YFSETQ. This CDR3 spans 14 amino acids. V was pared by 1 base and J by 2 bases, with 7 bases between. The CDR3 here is CASSLTGRNQPQHF. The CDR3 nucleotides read TGCGCCAGCAGCTTGACAGGGCGCAATCAGCCCCAGCATTTT.

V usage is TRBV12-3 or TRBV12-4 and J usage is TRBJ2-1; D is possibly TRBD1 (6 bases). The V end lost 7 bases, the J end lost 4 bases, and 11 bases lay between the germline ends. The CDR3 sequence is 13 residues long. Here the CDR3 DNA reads TGTGCCAGCACCCCCCAGGGGTACAATGAGCAGTTCTTC. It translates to CASTPQGYNEQFF.

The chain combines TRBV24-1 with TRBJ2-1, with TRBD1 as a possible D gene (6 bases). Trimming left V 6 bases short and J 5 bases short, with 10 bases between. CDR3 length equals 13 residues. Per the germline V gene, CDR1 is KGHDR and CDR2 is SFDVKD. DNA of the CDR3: TGTGCCACCAGTCAGCAGGGGCACAATGAGCAGTTCTTC. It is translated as CATSQQGHNEQFF.

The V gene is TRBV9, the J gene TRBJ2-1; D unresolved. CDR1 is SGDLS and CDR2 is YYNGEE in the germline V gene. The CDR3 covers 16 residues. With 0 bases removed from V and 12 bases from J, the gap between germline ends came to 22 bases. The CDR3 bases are TGTGCCAGCAGCGTAGGAGGAACCCCCCTCCCTTTAGGGCAGTTCTTC. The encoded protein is CASSVGGTPLPLGQFF. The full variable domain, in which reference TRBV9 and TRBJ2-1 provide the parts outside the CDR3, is DSGVTQTPKHLITATGQRVTLRCSPRSGDLSVYWYQQSLDQGLQFLIQYYNGEERAKGNILERFSAQQFPDLHSELNLSSLELGDSALYFCASSVGGTPLPLGQFFGPGTRLTVL.

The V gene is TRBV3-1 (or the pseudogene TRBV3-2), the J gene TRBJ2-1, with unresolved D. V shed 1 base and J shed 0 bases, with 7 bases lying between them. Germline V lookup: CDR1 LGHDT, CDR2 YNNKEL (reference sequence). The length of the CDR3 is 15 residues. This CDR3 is CASSQAGGSYNEQFF. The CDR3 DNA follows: TGTGCCAGCAGCCAAGCTGGCGGCTCCTACAATGAGCAGTTCTTC.

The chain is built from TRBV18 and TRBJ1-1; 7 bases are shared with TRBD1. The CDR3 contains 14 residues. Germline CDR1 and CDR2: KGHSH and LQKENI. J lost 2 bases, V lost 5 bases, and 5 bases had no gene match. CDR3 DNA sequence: TGTGCCAGCTCAGAGGACAGGATTAACACTGAAGCTTTCTTT. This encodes CASSEDRINTEAFF.

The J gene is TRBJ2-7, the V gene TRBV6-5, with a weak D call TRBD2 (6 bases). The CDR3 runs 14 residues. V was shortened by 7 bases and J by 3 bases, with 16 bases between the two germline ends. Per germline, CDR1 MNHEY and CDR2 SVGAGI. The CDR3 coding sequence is TGTGCCAGCAACGGGCTGGGGGGTAACTACGAGCAGTACTTC. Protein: CASNGLGGNYEQYF.

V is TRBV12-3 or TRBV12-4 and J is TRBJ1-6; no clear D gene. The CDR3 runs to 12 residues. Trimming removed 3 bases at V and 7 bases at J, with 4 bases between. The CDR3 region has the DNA TGTGCCAGCAGTTTGGAGAATTCACCCCTCCACTTT. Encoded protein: CASSLENSPLHF.

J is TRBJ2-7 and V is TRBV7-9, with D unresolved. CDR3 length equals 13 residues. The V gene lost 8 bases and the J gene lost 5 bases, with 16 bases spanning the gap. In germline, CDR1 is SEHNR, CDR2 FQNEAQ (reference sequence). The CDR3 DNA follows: TGTGCCAGCTCCCCCCCCTCTCTTGACGAGCAGTACTTC. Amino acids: CASSPPSLDEQYF.

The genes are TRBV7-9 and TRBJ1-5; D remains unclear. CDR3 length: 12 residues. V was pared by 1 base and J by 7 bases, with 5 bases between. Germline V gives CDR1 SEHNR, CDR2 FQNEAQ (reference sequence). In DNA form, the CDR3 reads TGTGCCAGCAGCTTAGGTCAACAGCCCCAGCATTTT. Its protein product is CASSLGQQPQHF.

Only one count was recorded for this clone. Here the CDR3 reads CASSVVSSGGNEQFF. The CDR3 region has the DNA TGTGCCAGCAGCGTAGTTTCTAGCGGGGGGAATGAGCAGTTCTTC. This chain uses TRBV9 with TRBJ2-1, with TRBD2 matching 11 bases. This CDR3 has 15 amino acids. The V and J ends lost 0 bases and 7 bases, in that order; junction bases with no gene match: 3. Germline values: CDR1 SGDLS, CDR2 YYNGEE.

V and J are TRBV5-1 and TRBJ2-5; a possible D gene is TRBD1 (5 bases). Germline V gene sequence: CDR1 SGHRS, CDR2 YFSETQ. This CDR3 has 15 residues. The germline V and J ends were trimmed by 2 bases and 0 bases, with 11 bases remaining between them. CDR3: CASSLGAGYQETQYF. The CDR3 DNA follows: TGCGCCAGCAGCTTAGGGGCAGGCTACCAAGAGACCCAGTACTTC.

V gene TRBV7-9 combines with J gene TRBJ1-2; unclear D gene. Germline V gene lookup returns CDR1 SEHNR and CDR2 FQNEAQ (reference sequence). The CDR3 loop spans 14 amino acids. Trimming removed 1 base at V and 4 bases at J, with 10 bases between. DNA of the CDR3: TGTGCCAGCAGCTTAGAGCGGCAGGTCTATGGCTACACCTTC. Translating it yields CASSLERQVYGYTF.

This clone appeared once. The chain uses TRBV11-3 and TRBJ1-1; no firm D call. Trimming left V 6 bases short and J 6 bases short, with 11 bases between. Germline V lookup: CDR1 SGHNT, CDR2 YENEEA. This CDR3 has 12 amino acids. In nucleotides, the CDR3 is TGTGCCAGCAGACTTGAATTCGCTGAAGCTTTCTTT. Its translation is CASRLEFAEAFF. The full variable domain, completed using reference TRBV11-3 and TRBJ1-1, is EAGVVQSPRYKIIEKKQPVAFWCNPISGHNTLYWYLQNLGQGPELLIRYENEEAVDDSQLPKDRFSAERLKGVDSTLKIQPAELGDSAVYLCASRLEFAEAFFGQGTRLTVV.

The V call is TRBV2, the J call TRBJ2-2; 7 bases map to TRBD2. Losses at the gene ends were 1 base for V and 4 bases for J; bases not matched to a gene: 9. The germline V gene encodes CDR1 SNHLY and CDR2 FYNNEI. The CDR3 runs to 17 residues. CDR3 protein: CASSEGWLAEITGELFF. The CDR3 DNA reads TGTGCCAGCAGTGAAGGTTGGCTAGCGGAGATCACCGGGGAGCTGTTTTTT.

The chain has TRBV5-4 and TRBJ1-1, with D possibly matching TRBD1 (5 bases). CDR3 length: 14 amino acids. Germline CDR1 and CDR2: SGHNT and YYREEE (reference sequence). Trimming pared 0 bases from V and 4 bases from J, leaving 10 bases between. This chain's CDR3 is CASSLVSGGTEAFF. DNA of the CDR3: TGTGCCAGCAGCTTGGTCTCGGGGGGCACTGAAGCTTTCTTT.

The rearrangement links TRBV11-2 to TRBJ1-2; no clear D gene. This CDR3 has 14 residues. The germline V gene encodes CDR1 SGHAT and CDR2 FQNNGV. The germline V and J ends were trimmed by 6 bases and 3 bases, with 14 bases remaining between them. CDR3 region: CASSLERLDYGYTF. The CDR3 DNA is TGTGCCAGCAGTCTAGAAAGGTTGGACTATGGCTACACCTTC.

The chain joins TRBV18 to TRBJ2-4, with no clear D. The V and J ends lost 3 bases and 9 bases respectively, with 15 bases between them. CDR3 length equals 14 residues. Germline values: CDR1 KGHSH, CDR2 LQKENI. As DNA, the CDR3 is TGTGCCAGCTCACCTGCAGATACCCTCCGCATTCAGTACTTC. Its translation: CASSPADTLRIQYF.

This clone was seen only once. The CDR3 region is CASSGRTGGSLQETQYF. CDR3 bases: TGTGCCAGCAGTGGTAGAACAGGGGGAAGTCTTCAAGAGACCCAGTACTTC. This chain connects TRBV6-1 to TRBJ2-5, with 8 nucleotides matching TRBD1. CDR3 length: 17 amino acids. V was clipped by 4 bases and J by 2 bases; unmatched bases: 12. In germline, CDR1 is MNHNS, CDR2 SASEGT.

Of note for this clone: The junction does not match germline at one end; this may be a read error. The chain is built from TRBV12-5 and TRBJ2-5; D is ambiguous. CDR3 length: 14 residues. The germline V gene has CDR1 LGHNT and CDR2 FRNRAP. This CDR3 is CASGLSSHQETQYF. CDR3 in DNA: TGTGCTAGTGGTTTGTCCAGTCACCAGGAGACCCAGTACTTC. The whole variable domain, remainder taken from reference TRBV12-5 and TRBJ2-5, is DARVTQTPRHKVTEMGQEVTMRCQPILGHNTVFWYRQTMMQGLELLAYFRNRAPLDDSGMPKDRFSAEMPDATLATLKIQPSEPRDSAVYFCASGLSSHQETQYFGPGTRLLVL.

CDR3 sequence reads: CASSLDRSSYNEQFF. The DNA of the CDR3 is TGTGCCAGCAGTTTAGACAGGAGCTCCTACAATGAGCAGTTCTTC. The chain recombines TRBV27 with TRBJ2-1, with D perhaps TRBD1 (6 bases). Trimming shortened V by 2 bases and J by 0 bases, and 8 bases separated the two germline ends. The germline V gene has CDR1 MNHEY and CDR2 SMNVEV (reference sequence). The CDR3 contains 15 residues.

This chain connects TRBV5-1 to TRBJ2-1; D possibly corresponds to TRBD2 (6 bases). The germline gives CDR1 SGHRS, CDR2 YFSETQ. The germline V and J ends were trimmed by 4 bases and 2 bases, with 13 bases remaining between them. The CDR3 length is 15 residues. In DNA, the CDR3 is TGCGCCAGCAGCGGCCTAGCGCCAACCTACAATGAGCAGTTCTTC. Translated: CASSGLAPTYNEQFF.

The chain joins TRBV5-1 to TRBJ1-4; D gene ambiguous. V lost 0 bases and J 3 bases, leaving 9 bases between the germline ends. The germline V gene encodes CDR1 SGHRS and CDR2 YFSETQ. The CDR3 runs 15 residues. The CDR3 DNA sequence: TGCGCCAGCAGCTTGGACAGTGTCGCTAATGAAAAACTGTTTTTT. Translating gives CASSLDSVANEKLFF. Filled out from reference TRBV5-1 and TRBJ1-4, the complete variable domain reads KAGVTQTPRYLIKTRGQQVTLSCSPISGHRSVSWYQQTPGQGLQFLFEYFSETQRNKGNFPGRFSGRQFSNSRSEMNVSTLELGDSALYLCASSLDSVANEKLFFGSGTQLSVL.

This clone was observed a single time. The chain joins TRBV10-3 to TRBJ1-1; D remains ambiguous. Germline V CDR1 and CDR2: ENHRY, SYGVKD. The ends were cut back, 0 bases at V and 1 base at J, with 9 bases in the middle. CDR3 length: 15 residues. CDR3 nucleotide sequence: TGTGCCATCAGTGAGTCGGGAGGCTCGAACACTGAAGCTTTCTTT. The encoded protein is CAISESGGSNTEAFF.

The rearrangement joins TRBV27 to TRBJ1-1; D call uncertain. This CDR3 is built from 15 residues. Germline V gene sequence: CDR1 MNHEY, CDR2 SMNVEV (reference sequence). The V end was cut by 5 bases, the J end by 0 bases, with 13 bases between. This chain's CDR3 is CASSPPWAMNTEAFF. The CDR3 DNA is TGTGCCAGCAGTCCCCCCTGGGCTATGAACACTGAAGCTTTCTTT.

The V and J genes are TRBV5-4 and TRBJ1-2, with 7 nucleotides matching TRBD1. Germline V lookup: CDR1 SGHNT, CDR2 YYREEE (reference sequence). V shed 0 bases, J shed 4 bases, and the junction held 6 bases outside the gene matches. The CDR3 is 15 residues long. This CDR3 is CASSLDRGAGYGYTF. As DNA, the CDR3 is TGTGCCAGCAGCTTGGACAGGGGAGCGGGCTATGGCTACACCTTC. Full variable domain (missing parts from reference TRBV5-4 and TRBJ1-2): ETGVTQSPTHLIKTRGQQVTLRCSSQSGHNTVSWYQQALGQGPQFIFQYYREEENGRGNFPPRFSGLQFPNYSSELNVNALELDDSALYLCASSLDRGAGYGYTFGSGTRLTVV.